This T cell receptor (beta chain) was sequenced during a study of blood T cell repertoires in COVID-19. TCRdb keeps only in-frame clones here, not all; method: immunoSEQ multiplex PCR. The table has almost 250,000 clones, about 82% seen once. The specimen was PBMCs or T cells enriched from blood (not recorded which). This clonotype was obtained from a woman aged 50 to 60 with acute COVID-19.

The chain's CDR3 is CASTMVPTNEKLFF. The CDR3 nucleotides are TGCGCCAGCACTATGGTCCCAACTAATGAAAAACTGTTTTTT. This sequence joins TRBV4-1 and TRBJ1-4; D is undetermined. Per germline, CDR1 MGHRA and CDR2 YSYEKL. Trimming cost V 7 bases and J 0 bases, with 9 bases left between them. This CDR3 has 14 residues.